The 10 T cell receptor beta chains listed next were all sequenced from one sample in a study of blood T cell repertoires in COVID-19 (dated by TCRdb to 2018 to 2020). The method behind the library was the immunoSEQ multiplex PCR assay. TCRdb carries this immuneACCESS record with in-frame sequences only. Its versions omit some clonotypes, under half of them owing to an unresolved V gene in the studies checked, with the rest unexplained. The sample table contains approximately 200,000 clones; only one count was recorded for approximately 88% of them. 10% to 13% of the sample is in the top ten clones. Sequencing was carried out using PBMCs or T cells enriched from blood (not recorded which). Receptors originate from a man between 18 and 29 years old with acute COVID-19.

This clone has just one count. J is TRBJ2-1 and V is TRBV25-1; tentative D call: TRBD2 (6 bases). With 4 bases removed from V and 3 bases from J, the gap between germline ends came to 10 bases. Germline V gene lookup returns CDR1 MGHDK and CDR2 SYGVNS. This CDR3 region has 14 residues. The CDR3 region has the DNA TGTGCCAGCAGTGTTCCGGGAGACTACAATGAGCAGTTCTTC. It translates to CASSVPGDYNEQFF.

CDR3 protein: CASSLGPGQGYEQYF. Written as DNA, the CDR3 is TGCGCCAGCAGCTTGGGGCCGGGACAGGGCTACGAGCAGTACTTC. The J gene is TRBJ2-7, the V gene TRBV5-1; the match to TRBD1 covers 9 bases. The V and J ends lost 0 bases and 3 bases, in that order; junction bases with no gene match: 4. From germline, CDR1 is SGHRS and CDR2 YFSETQ. This CDR3 contains 15 residues.

This chain uses TRBV2 with TRBJ1-2, with 8 bases matching TRBD1. The CDR3 length is 13 residues. CDR1 and CDR2 (germline): SNHLY, FYNNEI. Unmatched junction bases numbered 6, after V lost 4 bases and J lost 8 bases. CDR3 sequence: CASSVDRGSGYTF. The CDR3 coding sequence is TGTGCCAGCAGTGTCGACAGGGGATCCGGCTACACCTTC.

A note on this clone: An end of the junction does not agree with germline; a read error may underlie this. J is TRBJ2-5 and V is TRBV7-7; possibly TRBD2 for D (6 bases). Germline CDR1 and CDR2: SSHAT and FNYEAQ (reference sequence). The CDR3 runs 13 residues. CDR3 nucleotides: TGTGCTAGCAGCTCCCGGGAGTATGAGACCCAGTACTTC. It translates to CASSSREYETQYF. Using reference TRBV7-7 and TRBJ2-5 for the parts outside the CDR3, the full variable domain is GAGVSQSPRYKVTKRGQDVTLRCDPISSHATLYWYQQALGQGPEFLTYFNYEAQPDKSGLPSDRFSAERPEGSISTLTIQRTEQRDSAMYRCASSSREYETQYFGPGTRLLVL.

The CDR3 nucleotides read TGTGCCAGCAGTAAAGGGGACAGATACTCCTATAATTCACCCCTCCACTTT. Translated: CASSKGDRYSYNSPLHF. This chain links TRBV7-8 with TRBJ1-6, with 7 bases lining up with TRBD1. Losses at the gene ends were 6 bases for V and 0 bases for J; bases not matched to a gene: 8. CDR1 is SGHVS and CDR2 is FQNEAQ in the germline V gene. CDR3 length: 17 amino acids. Filled out from reference TRBV7-8 and TRBJ1-6, the complete variable domain reads GAGVSQSPRYKVAKRGQDVALRCDPISGHVSLFWYQQALGQGPEFLTYFQNEAQLDKSGLPSDRFFAERPEGSVSTLKIQRTQQEDSAVYLCASSKGDRYSYNSPLHFGNGTRLTVT.

The chain employs TRBV9 and TRBJ1-1, with D hard to call. Trimming stripped 0 bases from V and 3 bases from J, with 6 bases between. The germline V gene encodes CDR1 SGDLS and CDR2 YYNGEE. The CDR3 has 13 amino acids. The CDR3 region has the DNA TGTGCCAGCAGCGTAGCTATTGACACTGAAGCTTTCTTT. It codes for CASSVAIDTEAFF. Full variable domain (remainder filled in from reference TRBV9 and TRBJ1-1): DSGVTQTPKHLITATGQRVTLRCSPRSGDLSVYWYQQSLDQGLQFLIQYYNGEERAKGNILERFSAQQFPDLHSELNLSSLELGDSALYFCASSVAIDTEAFFGQGTRLTVV.

The V gene is TRBV30, the J gene TRBJ1-1; D gene uncertain. There are 12 residues in the CDR3. Germline CDR1 GTSNPN, CDR2 SVGIG (reference sequence). V dropped 2 bases and J dropped 4 bases, with 8 bases sitting between them. Here the CDR3 reads CAWSMRVTEAFF. CDR3 sequence (DNA): TGTGCCTGGAGTATGAGGGTCACTGAAGCTTTCTTT.

CDR3 residues: CASSLREEEKLFF. The CDR3 DNA sequence: TGTGCCAGCAGCTTGCGGGAGGAGGAAAAACTGTTTTTT. The J gene is TRBJ1-4, the V gene TRBV7-9; D gene uncertain. CDR3 length: 13 amino acids. The ends were cut back, 3 bases at V and 8 bases at J, with 10 bases in the middle. The germline CDR1 and CDR2 sequences are SEHNR and FQNEAQ (reference sequence).

The chain has TRBV4-2 and TRBJ2-1; D is unresolved. This CDR3 contains 15 residues. The V and J ends lost 3 bases and 1 base respectively, with 10 bases between them. From germline, CDR1 is LGHNA and CDR2 YNFKEQ. For the CDR3, the DNA is TGTGCCAGCAGCCACCCTGAGGCTTCCTACAATGAGCAGTTCTTC. Residues: CASSHPEASYNEQFF.

The chain joins TRBV11-3 to TRBJ2-7; the D gene is possibly TRBD2 (5 bases). The CDR3 covers 14 residues. CDR1 and CDR2 (germline): SGHNT, YENEEA. V lost 5 bases, J lost 3 bases, and 14 bases lay in between. The CDR3 spells CASSKGANNYEQYF. For the CDR3, the DNA is TGTGCCAGCAGCAAGGGAGCGAATAACTACGAGCAGTACTTC. Complete variable domain (other parts from reference TRBV11-3 and TRBJ2-7): EAGVVQSPRYKIIEKKQPVAFWCNPISGHNTLYWYLQNLGQGPELLIRYENEEAVDDSQLPKDRFSAERLKGVDSTLKIQPAELGDSAVYLCASSKGANNYEQYFGPGTRLTVT.